This TCR beta chain was recorded in a study of T cell responses to AZD1222 COVID-19 vaccine. About the research overall: Investigators merged groups given second doses at roughly 4 or roughly 12 weeks.

The table came from immunoSEQ multiplex PCR; TCRdb's copy has only in-frame clones and leaves some out. The repertoire holds some 55,000 clones, nearly 90% seen once, with 3.5% to 4% in the top ten. Findings and limits, study-wide: CD4 TCRs covered the whole spike, strongest at regions 160-218 and 743-854. Donors were chiefly white British, with a greater number of females, and clonal diversity was perhaps underestimated. No repertoire was sampled before or during the peak T cell response, only after it.

As to this clone: Its antigen is unknown.

The sample in question was peripheral blood, obtained on day 0 of AZD1222 vaccination. The TCR was taken from an adult in good health.

CDR3 in DNA: TGTGCCAGTAGTCTGATGGCCTGGGATGGCTACACCTTC. The encoded protein is CASSLMAWDGYTF. The chain has TRBV19 and TRBJ1-2; D is unresolved. Trimming shortened V by 5 bases and J by 6 bases, and 13 bases separated the two germline ends. This CDR3 has 13 residues. Germline CDR1 LNHDA, CDR2 SQIVND (reference sequence).